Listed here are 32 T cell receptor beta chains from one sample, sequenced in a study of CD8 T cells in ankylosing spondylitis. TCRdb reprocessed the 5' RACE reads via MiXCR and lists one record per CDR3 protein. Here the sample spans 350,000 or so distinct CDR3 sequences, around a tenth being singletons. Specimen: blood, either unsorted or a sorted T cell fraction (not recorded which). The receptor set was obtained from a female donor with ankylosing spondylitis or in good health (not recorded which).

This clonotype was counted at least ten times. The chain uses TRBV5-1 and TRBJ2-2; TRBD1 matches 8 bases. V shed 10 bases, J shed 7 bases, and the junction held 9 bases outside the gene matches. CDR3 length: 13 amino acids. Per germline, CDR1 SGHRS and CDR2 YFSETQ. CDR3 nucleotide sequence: TGCGCCGACTCTCTGGGGACAGGCGGGGAGCTGTTTTTT. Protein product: CADSLGTGGELFF.

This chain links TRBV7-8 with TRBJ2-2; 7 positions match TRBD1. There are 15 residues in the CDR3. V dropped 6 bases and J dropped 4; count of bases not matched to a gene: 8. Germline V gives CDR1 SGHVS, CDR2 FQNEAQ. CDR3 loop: CASSVGQSSTGELFF. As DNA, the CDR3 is TGTGCCAGCAGTGTGGGACAGTCCTCCACCGGGGAGCTGTTTTTT.

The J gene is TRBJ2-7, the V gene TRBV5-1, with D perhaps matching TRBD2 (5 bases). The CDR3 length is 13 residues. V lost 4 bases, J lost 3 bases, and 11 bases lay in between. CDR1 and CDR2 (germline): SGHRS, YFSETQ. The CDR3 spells CASSTGGGYEQYF. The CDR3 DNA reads TGCGCCAGCAGCACCGGAGGAGGCTACGAGCAGTACTTC. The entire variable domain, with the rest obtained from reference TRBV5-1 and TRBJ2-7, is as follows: KAGVTQTPRYLIKTRGQQVTLSCSPISGHRSVSWYQQTPGQGLQFLFEYFSETQRNKGNFPGRFSGRQFSNSRSEMNVSTLELGDSALYLCASSTGGGYEQYFGPGTRLTVT.

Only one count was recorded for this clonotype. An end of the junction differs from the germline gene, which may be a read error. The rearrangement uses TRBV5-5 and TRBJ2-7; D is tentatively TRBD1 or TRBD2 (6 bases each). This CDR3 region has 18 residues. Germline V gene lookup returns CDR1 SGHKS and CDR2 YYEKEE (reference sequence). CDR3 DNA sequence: TGTGCCTGCAGCTTGCACAGGGTCGCGGGGAACCTCTCCTACGAGCAGTACTTC. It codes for CACSLHRVAGNLSYEQYF. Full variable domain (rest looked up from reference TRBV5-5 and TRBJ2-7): DAGVTQSPTHLIKTRGQQVTLRCSPISGHKSVSWYQQVLGQGPQFIFQYYEKEERGRGNFPDRFSARQFPNYSSELNVNALLLGDSALYLCACSLHRVAGNLSYEQYFGPGTRLTVT.

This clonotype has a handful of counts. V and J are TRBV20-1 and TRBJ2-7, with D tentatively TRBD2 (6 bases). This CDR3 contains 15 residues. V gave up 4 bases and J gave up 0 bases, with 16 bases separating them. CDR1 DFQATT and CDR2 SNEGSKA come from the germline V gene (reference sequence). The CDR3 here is CSATLPGGRSYEQYF. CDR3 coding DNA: TGCAGTGCTACCCTACCCGGGGGACGCTCCTACGAGCAGTACTTC.

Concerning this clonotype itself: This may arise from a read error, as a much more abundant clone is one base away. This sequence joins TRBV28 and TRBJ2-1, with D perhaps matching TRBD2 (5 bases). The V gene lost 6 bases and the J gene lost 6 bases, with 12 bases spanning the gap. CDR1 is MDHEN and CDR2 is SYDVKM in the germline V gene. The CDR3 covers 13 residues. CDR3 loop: CASRSGTLNEQFF. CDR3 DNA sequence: TGTGCCAGCAGAAGCGGAACCCTCAATGAGCAGTTCTTC.

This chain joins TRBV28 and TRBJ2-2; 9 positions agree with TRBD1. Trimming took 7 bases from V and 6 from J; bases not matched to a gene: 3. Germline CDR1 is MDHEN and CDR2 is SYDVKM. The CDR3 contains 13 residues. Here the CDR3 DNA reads TGTGCCAGCACAACAGGGGGCTCCGGGGAGCTGTTTTTT. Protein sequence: CASTTGGSGELFF.

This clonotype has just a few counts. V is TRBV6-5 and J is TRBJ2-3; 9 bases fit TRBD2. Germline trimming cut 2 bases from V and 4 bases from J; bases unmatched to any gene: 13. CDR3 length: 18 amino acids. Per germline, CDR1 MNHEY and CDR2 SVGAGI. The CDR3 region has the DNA TGTGCCAGCAGTTACGGGCTAGCGGGGCCTGGTTTCTCAGATACGCAGTATTTT. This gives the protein CASSYGLAGPGFSDTQYF.

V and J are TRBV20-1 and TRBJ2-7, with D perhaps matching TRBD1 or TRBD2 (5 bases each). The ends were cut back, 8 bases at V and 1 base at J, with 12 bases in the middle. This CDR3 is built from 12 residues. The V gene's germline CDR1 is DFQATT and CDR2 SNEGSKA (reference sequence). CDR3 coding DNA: TGCAGTACCCCGAGGGGTTCCTACGAGCAGTACTTC. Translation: CSTPRGSYEQYF.

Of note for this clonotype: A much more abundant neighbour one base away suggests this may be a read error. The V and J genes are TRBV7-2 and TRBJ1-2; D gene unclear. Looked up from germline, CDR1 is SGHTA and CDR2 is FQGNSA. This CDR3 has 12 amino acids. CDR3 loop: CASSLELGGDTF. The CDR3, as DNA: TGTGCCAGCAGCTTAGAATTGGGTGGCGACACCTTC.

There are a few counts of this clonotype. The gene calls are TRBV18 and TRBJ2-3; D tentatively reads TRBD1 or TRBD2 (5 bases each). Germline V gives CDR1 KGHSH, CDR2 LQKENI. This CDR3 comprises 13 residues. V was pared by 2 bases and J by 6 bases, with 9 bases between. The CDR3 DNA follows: TGTGCCAGCTCACCAGGGGGAGATGATACGCAGTATTTT. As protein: CASSPGGDDTQYF.

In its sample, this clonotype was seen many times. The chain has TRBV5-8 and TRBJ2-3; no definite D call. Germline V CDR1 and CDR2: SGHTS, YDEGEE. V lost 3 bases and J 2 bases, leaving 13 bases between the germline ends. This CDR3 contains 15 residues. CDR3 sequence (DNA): TGTGCCAGCAGCTGGGTCGTGGGAAACACAGATACGCAGTATTTT. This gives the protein CASSWVVGNTDTQYF.

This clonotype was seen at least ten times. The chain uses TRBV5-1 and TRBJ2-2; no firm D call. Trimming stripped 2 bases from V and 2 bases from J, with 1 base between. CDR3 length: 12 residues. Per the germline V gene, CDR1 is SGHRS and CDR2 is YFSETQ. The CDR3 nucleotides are TGCGCCAGCAGCTTTAACACCGGGGAGCTGTTTTTT. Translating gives CASSFNTGELFF.

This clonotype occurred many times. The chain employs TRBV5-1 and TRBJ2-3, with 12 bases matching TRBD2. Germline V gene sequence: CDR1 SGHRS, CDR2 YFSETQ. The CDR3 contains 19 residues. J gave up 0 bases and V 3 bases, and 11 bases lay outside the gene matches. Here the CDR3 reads CASSSSSGGANPSTDTQYF. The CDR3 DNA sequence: TGCGCCAGCAGCTCCTCTAGCGGGGGGGCGAACCCTAGCACAGATACGCAGTATTTT. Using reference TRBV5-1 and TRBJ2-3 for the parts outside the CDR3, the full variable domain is KAGVTQTPRYLIKTRGQQVTLSCSPISGHRSVSWYQQTPGQGLQFLFEYFSETQRNKGNFPGRFSGRQFSNSRSEMNVSTLELGDSALYLCASSSSSGGANPSTDTQYFGPGTRLTVL.

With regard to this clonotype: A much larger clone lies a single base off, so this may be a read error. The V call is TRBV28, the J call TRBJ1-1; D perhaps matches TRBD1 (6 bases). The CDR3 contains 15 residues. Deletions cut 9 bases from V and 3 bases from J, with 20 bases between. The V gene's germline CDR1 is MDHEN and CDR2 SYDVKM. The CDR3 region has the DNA TGTGCCAGGAGTGCCGATACAGGGCGGGACACTGAAGCTTTCTTT. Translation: CARSADTGRDTEAFF.

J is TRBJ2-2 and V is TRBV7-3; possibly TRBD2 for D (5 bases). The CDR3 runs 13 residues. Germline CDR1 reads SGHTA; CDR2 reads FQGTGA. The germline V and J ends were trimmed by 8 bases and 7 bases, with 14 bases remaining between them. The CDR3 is CASSYVAGGELFF. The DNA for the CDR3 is TGTGCCAGCTCGTATGTGGCGGGCGGGGAGCTGTTTTTT.

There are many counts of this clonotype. CDR3 region: CASSLAPSASTDTQYF. CDR3 coding DNA: TGCGCCAGCAGCTTGGCACCATCGGCTAGCACAGATACGCAGTATTTT. The chain recombines TRBV5-1 with TRBJ2-3; D unresolved. CDR1 and CDR2 (germline): SGHRS, YFSETQ. Between the trimmed V and J ends, which lost 0 bases and 0 bases, there was a span of 11 bases. The CDR3 loop spans 16 amino acids.

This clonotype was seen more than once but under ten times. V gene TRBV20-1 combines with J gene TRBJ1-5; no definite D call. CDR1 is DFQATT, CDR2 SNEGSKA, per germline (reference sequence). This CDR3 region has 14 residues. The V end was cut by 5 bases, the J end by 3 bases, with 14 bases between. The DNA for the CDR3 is TGCAGTGCTCGCCTGACATTAGACAATCAGCCCCAGCATTTT. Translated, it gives CSARLTLDNQPQHF.

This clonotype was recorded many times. CDR3 sequence: CSVTLRGNYGYTF. As DNA, the CDR3 is TGCAGCGTTACACTACGGGGGAACTATGGCTACACCTTC. The V gene is TRBV29-1, the J gene TRBJ1-2, with D possibly matching TRBD1 (5 bases). The V end lost 5 bases, the J end lost 2 bases, and 12 bases lay between the germline ends. Germline assignment: CDR1 SQVTM and CDR2 ANQGSEA. The length of the CDR3 is 13 residues. The full variable domain, in which reference TRBV29-1 and TRBJ1-2 provide the parts outside the CDR3, is SAVISQKPSRDICQRGTSLTIQCQVDSQVTMMFWYRQQPGQSLTLIATANQGSEATYESGFVIDKFPISRPNLTFSTLTVSNMSPEDSSIYLCSVTLRGNYGYTFGSGTRLTVV.

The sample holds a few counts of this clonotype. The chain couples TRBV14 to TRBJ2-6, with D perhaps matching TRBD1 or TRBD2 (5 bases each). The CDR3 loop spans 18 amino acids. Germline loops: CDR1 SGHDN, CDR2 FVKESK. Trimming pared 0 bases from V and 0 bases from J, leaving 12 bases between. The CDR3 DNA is TGTGCCAGCAGCCAAGAAGTGAAAGGGACCTCTGGGGCCAACGTCCTGACTTTC. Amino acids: CASSQEVKGTSGANVLTF.

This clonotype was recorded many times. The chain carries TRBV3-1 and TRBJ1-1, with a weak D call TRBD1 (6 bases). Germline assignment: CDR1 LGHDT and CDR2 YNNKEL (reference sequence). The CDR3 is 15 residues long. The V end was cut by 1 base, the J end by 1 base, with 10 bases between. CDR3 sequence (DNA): TGTGCCAGCAGCCAAGTTACAGGGTGGAACACTGAAGCTTTCTTT. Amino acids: CASSQVTGWNTEAFF.

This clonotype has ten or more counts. This chain's CDR3 is CAIRSSGNRGHEQFF. The CDR3 coding sequence is TGTGCCATCAGGAGTAGCGGGAACCGTGGACATGAGCAGTTCTTC. The chain uses TRBV10-3 and TRBJ2-1; 8 bases line up with TRBD2. The CDR3 contains 15 residues. V lost 6 bases, J lost 8 bases, and 12 bases stayed unmatched. Germline V CDR1 and CDR2: ENHRY, SYGVKD.

Here the CDR3 reads CASSDRSHEQYF. CDR3 DNA sequence: TGTGCCAGCAGTGACAGGTCCCACGAGCAGTACTTC. The chain couples TRBV25-1 to TRBJ2-7; D remains unclear. From germline, CDR1 is MGHDK and CDR2 SYGVNS. V was trimmed by 3 bases and J by 5 bases, leaving 8 bases between them. CDR3 length: 12 residues.

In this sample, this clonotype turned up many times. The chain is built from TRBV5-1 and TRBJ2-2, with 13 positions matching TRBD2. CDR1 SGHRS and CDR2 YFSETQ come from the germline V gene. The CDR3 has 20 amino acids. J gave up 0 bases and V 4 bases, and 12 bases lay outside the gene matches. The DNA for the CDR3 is TGCGCCAGCAGCCTACGACTAGCGGGGGGTCCCTTACCGAACACCGGGGAGCTGTTTTTT. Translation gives CASSLRLAGGPLPNTGELFF.

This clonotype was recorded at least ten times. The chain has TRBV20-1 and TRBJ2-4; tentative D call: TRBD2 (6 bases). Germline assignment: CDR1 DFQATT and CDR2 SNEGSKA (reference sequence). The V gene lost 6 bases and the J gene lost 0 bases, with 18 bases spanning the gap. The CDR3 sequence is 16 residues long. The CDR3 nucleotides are TGCAGTGCCCCCCTTCCGGGGGACCTAGCCAAAAACATTCAGTACTTC. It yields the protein CSAPLPGDLAKNIQYF.

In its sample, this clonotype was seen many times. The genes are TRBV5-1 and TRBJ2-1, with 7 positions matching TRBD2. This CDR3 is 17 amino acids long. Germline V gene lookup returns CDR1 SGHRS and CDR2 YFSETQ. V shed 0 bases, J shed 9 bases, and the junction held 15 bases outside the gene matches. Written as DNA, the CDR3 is TGCGCCAGCAGCTTGGCCTCCCTCGCGGGGGTGGGGAGTGAGCAGTTCTTC. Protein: CASSLASLAGVGSEQFF.

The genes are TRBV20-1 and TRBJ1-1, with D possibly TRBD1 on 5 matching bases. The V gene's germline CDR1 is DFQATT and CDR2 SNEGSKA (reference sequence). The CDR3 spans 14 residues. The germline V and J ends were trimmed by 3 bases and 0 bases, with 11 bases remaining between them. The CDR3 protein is CSASVGGMNTEAFF. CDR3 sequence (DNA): TGCAGTGCTAGTGTGGGGGGGATGAACACTGAAGCTTTCTTT.

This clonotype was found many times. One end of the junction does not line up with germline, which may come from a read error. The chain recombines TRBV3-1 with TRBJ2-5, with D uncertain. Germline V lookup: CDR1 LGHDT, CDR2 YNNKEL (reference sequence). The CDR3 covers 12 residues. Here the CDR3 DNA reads TGTGCCAGCAGCCAAGGAAGTAGGTCGGATGACTTC. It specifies CASSQGSRSDDF.

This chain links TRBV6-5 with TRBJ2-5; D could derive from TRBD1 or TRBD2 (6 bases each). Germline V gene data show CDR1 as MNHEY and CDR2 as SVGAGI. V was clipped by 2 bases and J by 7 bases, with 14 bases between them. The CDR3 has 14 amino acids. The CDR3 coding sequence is TGTGCCAGCAGTTACAATGTACAGGGAGGGACCCAGTACTTC. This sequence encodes CASSYNVQGGTQYF.

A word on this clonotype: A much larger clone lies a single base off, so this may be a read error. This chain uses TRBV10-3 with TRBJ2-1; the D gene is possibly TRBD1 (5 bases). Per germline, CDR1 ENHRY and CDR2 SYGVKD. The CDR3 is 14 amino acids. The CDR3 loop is CAISGGQVYNAQFF. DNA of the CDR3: TGTGCCATCAGCGGTGGACAAGTATACAATGCGCAGTTCTTC.

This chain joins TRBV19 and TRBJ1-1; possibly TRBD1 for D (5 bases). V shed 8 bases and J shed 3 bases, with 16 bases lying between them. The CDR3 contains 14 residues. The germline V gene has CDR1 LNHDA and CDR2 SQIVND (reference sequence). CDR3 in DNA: TGTGCCAGTCGGCAGGGTCGTCTTGACACTGAAGCTTTCTTT. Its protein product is CASRQGRLDTEAFF.

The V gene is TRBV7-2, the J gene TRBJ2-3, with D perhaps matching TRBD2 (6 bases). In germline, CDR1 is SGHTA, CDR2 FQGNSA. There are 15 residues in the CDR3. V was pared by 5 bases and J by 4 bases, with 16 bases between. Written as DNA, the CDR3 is TGTGCCAGCAGCCCGGGACTGGGTCGGGCAGATACGCAGTATTTT. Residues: CASSPGLGRADTQYF.